This T cell receptor beta chain originates from a study of cytomegalovirus exposure and HLA in healthy donors. Regarding this clone: The antigen is unknown. The junction shows a germline mismatch at one end, possibly a read error. Other DNA sequences within the sample encode an identical CDR3.

Overall study findings and caveats: The authors confirmed in vitro that three CMV-associated chains were specific for CMV antigens.

Germline V gene lookup returns CDR1 SGHAT and CDR2 FQNNGV. The CDR3 sequence is 16 residues long. The primer mix had 60 Vbeta and 13 Jbeta primers. Libraries were prepared by immunoSEQ multiplex PCR; TCRdb keeps only in-frame clonotypes and omits some of them. The sample holds 200,000 to 250,000 clones, over 65% seen once. This chain links TRBV11-2 with TRBJ1-1; 8 positions match TRBD1. Sequencing was performed on PBMCs. This clonotype was sampled from a man younger than 35 in good health and CMV-seronegative. Written as DNA, the CDR3 is TGTGCCAGCAGCTTCCCCCAGGGGGCCCGAAGTTCGGAAGCCTTCTTT. Translation gives CASSFPQGARSSEAFF.